This TCR beta chain was identified during a study of neurological immune-mediated disorders. Source material was 2 million unsorted PBMCs, stored at -80 °C in RNAlater. Trimming pared 0 bases from V and 4 bases from J, leaving 4 bases between. This CDR3 region has 12 residues. Germline CDR1 reads LGHDT; CDR2 reads YNNKEL (reference sequence). As for the cDNA, it was generated by 5'RACE with 10-nucleotide random UMIs. In each sequencing run, over 180 million TCR-beta sequences were generated from 15-18 subjects. One entry per CDR3 protein results from TCRdb running MiXCR on the 5' RACE reads. In the table there are about 30,000 distinct CDR3 sequences, 9.5% to 13% of which are singletons.

J is TRBJ2-7 and V is TRBV3-1; D uncertain. The source is a woman aged 55-70 years in good health. Sequencing input: PBMCs. The CDR3 DNA reads as TGTGCCAGCAGCCAAGAAGAATACGAGCAGTACTTC. This sequence encodes CASSQEEYEQYF.